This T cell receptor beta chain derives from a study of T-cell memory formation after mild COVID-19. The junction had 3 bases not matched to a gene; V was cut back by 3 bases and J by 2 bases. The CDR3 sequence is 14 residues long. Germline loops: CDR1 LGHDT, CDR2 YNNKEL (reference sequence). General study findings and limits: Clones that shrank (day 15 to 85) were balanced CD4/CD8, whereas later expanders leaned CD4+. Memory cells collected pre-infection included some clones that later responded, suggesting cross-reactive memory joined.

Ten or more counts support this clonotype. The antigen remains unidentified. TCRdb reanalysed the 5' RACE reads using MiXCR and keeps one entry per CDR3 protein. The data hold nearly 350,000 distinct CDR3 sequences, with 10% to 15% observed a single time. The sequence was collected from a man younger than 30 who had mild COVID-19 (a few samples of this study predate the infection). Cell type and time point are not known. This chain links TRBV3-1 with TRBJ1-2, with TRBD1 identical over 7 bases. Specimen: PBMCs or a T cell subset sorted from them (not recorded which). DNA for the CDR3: TGTGCCAGCAGCCAGACAGGGTGGAACTATGGCTACACCTTC. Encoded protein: CASSQTGWNYGYTF. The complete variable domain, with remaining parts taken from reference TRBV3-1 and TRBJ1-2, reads DTAVSQTPKYLVTQMGNDKSIKCEQNLGHDTMYWYKQDSKKFLKIMFSYNNKELIINETVPNRFSPKSPDKAHLNLHINSLELGDSAVYFCASSQTGWNYGYTFGSGTRLTVV.